This T cell receptor beta chain was profiled in a study of CD4 T cell repertoires in COVID-19. Overall study findings and caveats: Some SARS-CoV-2 clonotypes, between about 7 and 27%, recurred in SARS-CoV and/or HKU1 cultures.

Germline V CDR1 and CDR2: ENHRY, SYGVKD. V lost 3 bases and J lost 3, with 9 bases in between. The CDR3 runs to 14 residues. About this clone: Antigen specificity is unknown.

Using immunoSEQ multiplex PCR, the repertoire was profiled, and TCRdb retains in-frame clones only, with some absent. The sample consists of about 75,000 clones, 83% of them appearing once. No culture step preceded sequencing of the ex vivo isolated memory T cells. The genes are TRBV10-3 and TRBJ2-1, with a possible D match to TRBD2 (6 bases). The clonotype originates from a human donor who had COVID-19. This sample comprised CD4+ T cells from peripheral blood, obtained after recovery from COVID-19. CDR3 in DNA: TGTGCCATCAGTGAAGGGAGGAACTACAATGAGCAGTTCTTC. Translated, it gives CAISEGRNYNEQFF.